This T cell receptor beta chain was documented in a study of control samples from healthy donors and cancer patients. TCRdb's table, derived via immunoSEQ multiplex PCR, lists solely in-frame clones and lacks some. The table lists around 94,000 clones, about 88% of them singletons. V was cut by 0 bases and J by 0 bases, with 5 bases left in between. Looked up from germline, CDR1 is SGHTA and CDR2 is FQGNSA. There are 14 residues in the CDR3. The clonotype originates from a woman aged 50 to 60 in good health. Material for sequencing was blood. This chain uses TRBV7-2 with TRBJ2-5, with D unclear. The CDR3 is CASSLALYQETQYF. The CDR3 DNA follows: TGTGCCAGCAGCTTAGCCTTATACCAAGAGACCCAGTACTTC. Variable domain in full (rest from reference TRBV7-2 and TRBJ2-5): GAGVSQSPSNKVTEKGKDVELRCDPISGHTALYWYRQSLGQGLEFLIYFQGNSAPDKSGLPSDRFSAERTGGSVSTLTIQRTQQEDSAVYLCASSLALYQETQYFGPGTRLLVL.